The 13 T cell receptor beta chains in this list originate from one sample, sequenced in a study of neurological immune-mediated disorders. TCRdb re-called the 5' RACE reads through MiXCR, storing one row per CDR3 protein. Of 45,000 or so distinct CDR3 sequences in the sample, under 3.5% were seen once. Sequencing was performed on PBMCs. The receptors here all came from a woman between 50 and 59 years old with multiple sclerosis.

This clonotype was seen many times. The chain recombines TRBV7-8 with TRBJ2-3, with D tentatively TRBD1 or TRBD2 (5 bases each). Germline CDR1 SGHVS, CDR2 FQNEAQ. The V gene lost 5 bases and the J gene lost 4 bases, with 13 bases spanning the gap. The length of the CDR3 is 14 residues. The CDR3 reads CASSQPGAPDTQYF. The CDR3 nucleotides read TGTGCCAGCAGCCAACCCGGGGCTCCAGATACGCAGTATTTT.

This clonotype was recorded at least ten times. This rearrangement joins TRBV5-5 to TRBJ1-2, with D maybe TRBD1 (5 bases). The CDR3 runs 13 residues. V was cut by 0 bases and J by 6 bases, with 9 bases left in between. Germline V gives CDR1 SGHKS, CDR2 YYEKEE (reference sequence). The CDR3, as DNA: TGTGCCAGCAGCTTGGATCTGGGGGATGGCTACACCTTC. Translation gives CASSLDLGDGYTF.

Many counts were recorded for this clonotype. The rearrangement joins TRBV6-1 to TRBJ2-1; D possibly corresponds to TRBD2 (5 bases). V shed 4 bases and J shed 9 bases, with 16 bases lying between them. The CDR3 spans 14 residues. The germline V gene encodes CDR1 MNHNS and CDR2 SASEGT. Written as DNA, the CDR3 is TGTGCCAGCAGTGCTGGTCCTAGCTGGGGTGAGCAGTTCTTC. Translating gives CASSAGPSWGEQFF.

This clonotype was observed many times. This chain connects TRBV20-1 to TRBJ1-2; D not certain. Germline lookup yields CDR1 DFQATT and CDR2 SNEGSKA (reference sequence). Deletions cut 0 bases from V and 4 bases from J, with 21 bases between. The length of the CDR3 is 17 residues. CDR3 in amino acids: CSARDGQKAHYGYGYTF. The DNA for the CDR3 is TGCAGTGCTAGAGACGGCCAGAAGGCTCACTATGGCTATGGCTACACCTTC.

This clonotype has ten or more counts. The gene calls are TRBV7-8 and TRBJ2-6, with 8 nucleotides matching TRBD1. Germline assignment: CDR1 SGHVS and CDR2 FQNEAQ. The CDR3 has 17 residues. With V trimmed by 5 bases and J by 2 bases, 8 bases remained unmatched. CDR3 in DNA: TGTGCCAGCAGCCCCGGACAGGGACGAACTGGGGCCAACGTCCTGACTTTC. Residues: CASSPGQGRTGANVLTF.

This clonotype was counted many times. This chain joins TRBV4-1 and TRBJ1-2; tentatively, D is TRBD1 (5 bases). Trimming left V 2 bases short and J 3 bases short, with 13 bases between. The length of the CDR3 is 15 residues. The V gene's germline CDR1 is MGHRA and CDR2 YSYEKL. Here the CDR3 reads CASSQPPGRDYGYTF. CDR3 bases: TGCGCCAGCAGCCAACCTCCGGGGCGCGACTATGGCTACACCTTC.

There are many counts of this clonotype. CDR3 nucleotide sequence: TGTGCCAGCAGCGCTACACGGCTGGGCTCTGGGGCCAACGTCCTGACTTTC. This translates into CASSATRLGSGANVLTF. The chain has TRBV7-2 and TRBJ2-6; no reliable D call. Trimming removed 5 bases from V and 0 bases from J, with 14 bases in between. CDR3 length: 17 amino acids. Germline V CDR1 and CDR2: SGHTA, FQGNSA. The full variable domain, with the rest looked up from reference TRBV7-2 and TRBJ2-6, is GAGVSQSPSNKVTEKGKDVELRCDPISGHTALYWYRQSLGQGLEFLIYFQGNSAPDKSGLPSDRFSAERTGGSVSTLTIQRTQQEDSAVYLCASSATRLGSGANVLTFGAGSRLTVL.

This clonotype was found many times. The chain is built from TRBV7-2 and TRBJ2-5, with 8 bases matching TRBD2. The CDR3 loop spans 15 amino acids. CDR1 and CDR2 (germline): SGHTA, FQGNSA. The J segment lost 4 bases and the V segment lost 5 bases, leaving 9 bases of the junction unmatched. CDR3 DNA sequence: TGTGCCAGCAGCCCATACGCGGGGGGCAGAGAGACCCAGTACTTC. Translating it yields CASSPYAGGRETQYF.

This clonotype was seen at least ten times. The V gene is TRBV20-1, the J gene TRBJ2-7, with 7 bases that match TRBD2. The CDR3 runs to 15 residues. Trimming removed 0 bases from V and 0 bases from J; junction bases left unmatched: 5. Germline values: CDR1 DFQATT, CDR2 SNEGSKA (reference sequence). This CDR3 reads CSARDLSGISYEQYF. The CDR3 DNA is TGCAGTGCTAGAGATCTAAGCGGGATCTCCTACGAGCAGTACTTC.

This clonotype showed up many times. The J gene is TRBJ2-1, the V gene TRBV6-8; TRBD2 agrees at 9 bases. Germline CDR1 and CDR2: MNHGY and SAAAGT. V was pared by 8 bases and J by 8 bases, with 10 bases of the junction left unmatched. The CDR3 is made up of 14 amino acids. The CDR3 coding sequence is TGTGCCAGCCAAATAGCGGGAGATTGGTATGAGCAGTTCTTC. Translated: CASQIAGDWYEQFF.

This clonotype was seen many times. This sequence joins TRBV5-5 and TRBJ1-5; the D is unclear. The CDR3 totals 15 residues. Looked up from germline, CDR1 is SGHKS and CDR2 is YYEKEE (reference sequence). Trimming stripped 1 base from V and 1 base from J, with 9 bases between. The CDR3 loop reads CASSLRSGSNQPQHF. The CDR3 nucleotides are TGTGCCAGCAGCTTGAGGTCGGGGAGCAATCAGCCCCAGCATTTT.

This clonotype was found many times. The genes are TRBV5-1 and TRBJ2-5, with 10 bases aligning to TRBD2. This CDR3 has 20 amino acids. After removal of 0 bases from V and 3 bases from J, the junction contained 17 bases not matched to a gene. Per the germline V gene, CDR1 is SGHRS and CDR2 is YFSETQ. Written as DNA, the CDR3 is TGCGCCAGCAGCTTGGAGGCTAGCGGGAGACGAGGGTCAAAAAAAGAGACCCAGTACTTC. Translation gives CASSLEASGRRGSKKETQYF.

This clonotype has a count of ten or more. V is TRBV4-1 and J is TRBJ2-1; 8 positions agree with TRBD2. After removal of 0 bases from V and 7 bases from J, the junction contained 8 bases not matched to a gene. CDR1 MGHRA and CDR2 YSYEKL come from the germline V gene. This CDR3 is built from 16 residues. The CDR3 loop reads CASSQDLRGATNEQFF. DNA for the CDR3: TGCGCCAGCAGCCAAGATCTGCGGGGGGCTACTAATGAGCAGTTCTTC.